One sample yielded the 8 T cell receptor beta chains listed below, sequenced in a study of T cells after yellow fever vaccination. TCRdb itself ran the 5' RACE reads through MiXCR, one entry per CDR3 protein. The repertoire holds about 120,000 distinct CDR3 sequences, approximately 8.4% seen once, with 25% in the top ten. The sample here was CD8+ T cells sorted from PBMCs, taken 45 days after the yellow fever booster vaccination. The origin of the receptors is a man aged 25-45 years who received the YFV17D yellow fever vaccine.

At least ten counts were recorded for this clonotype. CDR3 sequence: CSARLRDAGYEQYF. Written as DNA, the CDR3 is TGCAGTGCTAGACTCCGGGACGCAGGCTACGAGCAGTACTTC. The rearrangement links TRBV20-1 to TRBJ2-7; perhaps D is TRBD1 or TRBD2 (5 bases each). Per germline, CDR1 DFQATT and CDR2 SNEGSKA (reference sequence). The CDR3 totals 14 residues. V shed 2 bases and J shed 3 bases, with 14 bases lying between them.

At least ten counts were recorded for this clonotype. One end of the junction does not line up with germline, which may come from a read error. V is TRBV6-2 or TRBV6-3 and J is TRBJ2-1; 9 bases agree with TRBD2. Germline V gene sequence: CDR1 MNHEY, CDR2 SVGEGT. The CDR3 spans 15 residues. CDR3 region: CASSLLAGRYIEQFF. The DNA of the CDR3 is TGTGCCAGCAGTTTGCTAGCGGGAAGGTACATTGAGCAGTTCTTC.

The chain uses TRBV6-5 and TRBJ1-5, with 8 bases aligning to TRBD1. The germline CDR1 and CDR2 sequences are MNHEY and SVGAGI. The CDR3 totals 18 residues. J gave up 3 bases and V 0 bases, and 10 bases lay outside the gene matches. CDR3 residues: CASSYSYPQGAYNQPQHF. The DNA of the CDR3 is TGTGCCAGCAGTTACTCGTACCCCCAGGGGGCTTACAATCAGCCCCAGCATTTT.

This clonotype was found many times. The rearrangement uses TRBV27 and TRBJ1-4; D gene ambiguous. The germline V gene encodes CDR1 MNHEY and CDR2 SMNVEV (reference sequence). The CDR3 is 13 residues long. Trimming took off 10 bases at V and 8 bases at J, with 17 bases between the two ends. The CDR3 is CATRRAGSEKLFF. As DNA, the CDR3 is TGTGCCACTCGGAGGGCAGGCTCGGAAAAACTGTTTTTT.

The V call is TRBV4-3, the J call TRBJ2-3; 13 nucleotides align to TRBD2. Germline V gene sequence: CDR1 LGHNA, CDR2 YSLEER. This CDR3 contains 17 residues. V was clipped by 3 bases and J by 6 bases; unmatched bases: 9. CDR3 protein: CASSQGLAGRHDDTQYF. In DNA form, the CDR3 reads TGCGCCAGCAGCCAGGGACTAGCGGGACGACACGACGATACGCAGTATTTT.

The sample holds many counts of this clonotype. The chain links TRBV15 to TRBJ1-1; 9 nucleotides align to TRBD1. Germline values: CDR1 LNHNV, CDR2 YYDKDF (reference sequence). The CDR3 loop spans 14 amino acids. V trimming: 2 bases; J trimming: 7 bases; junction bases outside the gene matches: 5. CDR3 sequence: CATSRPGQGFEAFF. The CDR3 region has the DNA TGTGCCACCAGCAGACCGGGACAGGGTTTTGAAGCTTTCTTT.

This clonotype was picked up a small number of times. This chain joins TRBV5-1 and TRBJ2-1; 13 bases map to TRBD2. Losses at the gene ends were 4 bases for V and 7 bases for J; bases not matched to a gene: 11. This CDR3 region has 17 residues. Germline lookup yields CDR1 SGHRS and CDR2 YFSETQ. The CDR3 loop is CASSAELAGGYGNEQFF. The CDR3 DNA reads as TGCGCCAGCAGCGCCGAACTAGCGGGAGGGTATGGGAATGAGCAGTTCTTC.

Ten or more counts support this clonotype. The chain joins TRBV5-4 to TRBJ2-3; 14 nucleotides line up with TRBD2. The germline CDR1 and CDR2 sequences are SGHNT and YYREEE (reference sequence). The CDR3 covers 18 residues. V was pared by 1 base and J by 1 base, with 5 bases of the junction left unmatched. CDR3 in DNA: TGTGCCAGCAGCTTGAGTAAGGGACTAGCGGGAGGCACAGATACGCAGTATTTT. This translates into CASSLSKGLAGGTDTQYF.